A selection of T cell receptor beta chains follows, all from one sample in a study of CD8+ T cells in alopecia areata. Sequencing was performed with immunoSEQ multiplex PCR; in TCRdb, only in-frame clones are kept and a portion is missing. The data hold some 110,000 clones, with around two fifths observed a single time. Input material: CD4+ T cells sorted from blood. The receptors here all came from a human donor with alopecia areata. CDR3s include the opening cysteine and the closing phenylalanine or tryptophan. D genes are given only for firm matches. The listing skips clone size in some rows; elsewhere it reads once, few, many or a size class.

j_call,v_call,clone_size,d_call,cdr3_nt,cdr3_aa
TRBJ1-2,TRBV7-9,-,-,TGTGCCAGCAGCTTAAGAGGAGGACAAAACTATGGCTACACCTTC,CASSLRGGQNYGYTF
TRBJ2-5,TRBV29-1,-,-,TGCAGCTCTTCCGGGACGGAAGAGACCCAGTACTTC,CSSSGTEETQYF
TRBJ2-1,TRBV13,-,TRBD1,TGTGCCAGCAGCTCTGGACAGGGCTCCTACAATGAGCAGTTCTTC,CASSSGQGSYNEQFF
TRBJ2-7,TRBV2,-,-,TGTGCCAGCACCATAACAGGCTCCTACGAGCAGTACTTC,CASTITGSYEQYF
TRBJ2-3,TRBV9,-,-,TGTGCCAGCAGCGTTACCACAGATACGCAGTATTTT,CASSVTTDTQYF
TRBJ2-1,TRBV9,-,-,TGTGCCAGCAGCGCCCTAACTAGTAACAATGAGCAGTTCTTC,CASSALTSNNEQFF
TRBJ2-3,TRBV7-2,few,-,TGTGCCAGCAGCTTAGCCGGAGCCGGCACAGATACGCAGTATTTT,CASSLAGAGTDTQYF
TRBJ1-5,TRBV6-1,-,-,TGTGCCAGCAGTGACAGGGGAGGACTGCCCCAGCATTTT,CASSDRGGLPQHF
TRBJ1-2,TRBV7-2,-,-,TGTGCCAGCAGCTTAGGACAGGTTGACGGCTACACCTTC,CASSLGQVDGYTF
TRBJ2-1,TRBV29-1,few,TRBD1,TGCAGCGTTGAATGGGACAGGGGGTTCACGGAGTGGCATTACAATGAGCAGTTCTTC,CSVEWDRGFTEWHYNEQFF
TRBJ2-7,TRBV7-8,few,-,TGTGCCAGCAGACCCCGGGGACTGGATTCCTACGAGCAGTACTTC,CASRPRGLDSYEQYF
TRBJ2-7,TRBV7-9,-,TRBD1,TGTGCCAGCAGCTCCTTCTACAGGGGAAAGAACGAGCAGTACTTC,CASSSFYRGKNEQYF
TRBJ2-7,TRBV7-2,few,-,TGTGCCAGCAGCTCACCGGGACTGGGAGCCTACGAGCAGTACTTC,CASSSPGLGAYEQYF
TRBJ1-2,TRBV29-1,-,TRBD1,TGCAGCGTTGACGTCAGGGGGGACGGCTACACCTTC,CSVDVRGDGYTF
TRBJ2-1,TRBV14,many,-,TGTGCCAGCAGGTCGGGGAATGAGCAGTTCTTC,CASRSGNEQFF
TRBJ2-5,TRBV9,-,-,TGTGCCAGCAGCGCCATACAGGGCTTTGGGACCCAGTACTTC,CASSAIQGFGTQYF
TRBJ2-4,TRBV19,-,-,TGTGCCAGTGGAGGGGGAAACATTCAGTACTTC,CASGGGNIQYF
TRBJ2-7,TRBV5-1,-,-,TGCGCCAGCAGCACTTCAACAGGAGGTGCCGAGCAGTACTTC,CASSTSTGGAEQYF
TRBJ2-7,TRBV29-1,-,TRBD1,TGCAGCGTCGCCGAGGGGACAGGTCACTACGAGCAGTACTTC,CSVAEGTGHYEQYF
TRBJ2-6,TRBV5-4,-,-,TGTGCCAGCAGCCTAGACATCTCTGGGGCCAACGTCCTGACTTTC,CASSLDISGANVLTF
TRBJ2-7,TRBV11-2,-,-,TGTGCCAGCAGCTTAGGGGGATATCGATTAGCCTACGAGCAGTACTTC,CASSLGGYRLAYEQYF
TRBJ1-2,TRBV30,-,-,TGTGCCTGGAGGGCTGTCCTACCTAACTATGGCTACACCTTC,CAWRAVLPNYGYTF
TRBJ1-3,TRBV29-1,few,-,TGCAGCGTTGTTGGCAGGGAGCATGGAAACACCATATATTTT,CSVVGREHGNTIYF
TRBJ2-3,TRBV5-1,-,-,TGCGCCAGCAGCTTGGGACAGCTCACAGATACGCAGTATTTT,CASSLGQLTDTQYF
TRBJ2-1,TRBV5-1,once,-,TGCGCCAGCAGCCCTACCGGTTGGGAGGACAATGAGCAGTTCTTC,CASSPTGWEDNEQFF
TRBJ1-2,TRBV10-3,-,-,TGTGCCATCAGTCAGGGTCGCGGCTACACCTTC,CAISQGRGYTF
TRBJ1-1,TRBV20-1,few,-,TGCAGTGCTCGACAGTGGACTGAAGCTTTCTTT,CSARQWTEAFF
TRBJ2-5,TRBV7-2,-,-,TGTGCCAGCAGCGTGCAAGAGACCCAGTACTTC,CASSVQETQYF
TRBJ2-3,TRBV7-8,-,-,TGTGCCAGCAGCTCGGACGATACGCAGTATTTT,CASSSDDTQYF
TRBJ2-1,TRBV29-1,few,TRBD2,TGCAGCGTGGGGAGACTAGCGGGTAGCAATGAGCAGTTCTTC,CSVGRLAGSNEQFF
TRBJ2-7,TRBV7-3,-,-,TGTGCCAGCAGCCCTCGGATGGGAGGCTACGAGCAGTACTTC,CASSPRMGGYEQYF
TRBJ2-3,TRBV7-2,-,-,TGTGCCAGCAGCTCCAGGGGGGCTGCAGATACGCAGTATTTT,CASSSRGAADTQYF
TRBJ2-7,TRBV7-6,-,TRBD1,TGTGCCAGCAGCTCGCCGGGACAGGGGTCCTACGAGCAGTACTTC,CASSSPGQGSYEQYF
TRBJ2-3,TRBV7-3,-,TRBD1,TGTGCCAGCAGCCCCCGGGACAGGGGCTCAGATACGCAGTATTTT,CASSPRDRGSDTQYF
TRBJ1-1,TRBV30,-,-,TGTGCCTGGAGTGTAGAGGGGAGGTCTGAAGCTTTCTTT,CAWSVEGRSEAFF
TRBJ2-3,TRBV5-4,-,-,TGTGCCAGCAGCCGCACCTTGACGGACACAGATACGCAGTATTTT,CASSRTLTDTDTQYF
TRBJ1-5,TRBV30,-,-,TGTGCCTGGACTGAAAGCGTCCTCCAGCCCCAGCATTTT,CAWTESVLQPQHF
TRBJ2-1,TRBV29-1,few,-,TGCAGCGCGGAGGAAGGCTATGAGCAGTTCTTC,CSAEEGYEQFF
TRBJ2-6,TRBV7-2,few,-,TGTGCCAGCAGCTTAGCTCCCTCTGGGGCCAACGTCCTGACTTTC,CASSLAPSGANVLTF
TRBJ1-6,TRBV6-6,-,TRBD1,TGTGCCAGCAGCGACAGGGCGCTGTCGGGGTCACCCCTCCACTTT,CASSDRALSGSPLHF
TRBJ1-2,TRBV9,-,-,TGTGCCAGCAGCGGACAGCTTTATGGCTACACCTTC,CASSGQLYGYTF
TRBJ2-7,TRBV7-9,few,-,TGTGCCAGCAGCTCCGGACCCACCTACGAGCAGTACTTC,CASSSGPTYEQYF
TRBJ2-7,TRBV5-1,-,TRBD2,TGCGCCAGCAGCTGGGGACTACTGAAGAGCGAGCAGTACTTC,CASSWGLLKSEQYF
TRBJ2-1,TRBV29-1,-,-,TGCAGCGCTGGGTCCGCGACGTACAATGAGCAGTTCTTC,CSAGSATYNEQFF
TRBJ2-5,TRBV7-6,-,-,TGTGCCAGCAGCCAGCAAGAGACCCAGTACTTC,CASSQQETQYF
TRBJ1-1,TRBV29-1,-,TRBD1,TGCAGCGTTACTGGGACAGGGGGATTCACTGAAGCTTTCTTT,CSVTGTGGFTEAFF
TRBJ2-1,TRBV13,few,TRBD2,TGTGCCAGCAGCCTAACCCCGGGACTAGCGGGGAACAATGAGCAGTTCTTC,CASSLTPGLAGNNEQFF
TRBJ1-1,TRBV7-8,-,-,TGTGCCAGCAGCTTAGGACAGACGAACACTGAAGCTTTCTTT,CASSLGQTNTEAFF
TRBJ2-1,TRBV28,-,-,TGTGCCAGCAGTTTCGCAGGTTCGGTCAATGAGCAGTTCTTC,CASSFAGSVNEQFF
TRBJ1-1,TRBV5-1,-,-,TGCGCCAGCAGGAACCCCGGACGTCGAAATGAAGCTTTCTTT,CASRNPGRRNEAFF
TRBJ2-3,TRBV27,few,TRBD1,TGTGCCAGCAGTCTCGACAGGGACACAGATACGCAGTATTTT,CASSLDRDTDTQYF
TRBJ1-2,TRBV29-1,few,-,TGCAGCGTCCGGACGACAATAAACTATGGCTACACCTTC,CSVRTTINYGYTF
TRBJ2-2,TRBV7-2,few,-,TGTGCCAGCGGACCGTACCTGTTCCGGGAGCTGTTTTTT,CASGPYLFRELFF
TRBJ2-1,TRBV29-1,few,-,TGCAGCGCCCGGACGGGGTACTACAATGAGCAGTTCTTC,CSARTGYYNEQFF
TRBJ1-5,TRBV19,-,TRBD1,TGTGCCACCGAGGACAGGGCTGGTCAGCCCCAGCATTTT,CATEDRAGQPQHF
TRBJ2-1,TRBV5-1,-,TRBD2,TGCGCCAGCAGCTTTACTAGCGGGGCTTACAATGAGCAGTTCTTC,CASSFTSGAYNEQFF
TRBJ2-7,TRBV29-1,few,TRBD1,TGCAGCGTTGCGACAGGGAGCTCCTACGAGCAGTACTTC,CSVATGSSYEQYF
TRBJ2-2,TRBV6-5,-,-,TGTGCCTCATTAGGGACTTCTCGGACCGGGGAGCTGTTTTTT,CASLGTSRTGELFF
TRBJ2-5,TRBV7-9,-,TRBD1,TGTGCCAGCAGCTCCAAGGACAGGGTAGTAGCAGAGACCCAGTACTTC,CASSSKDRVVAETQYF